This is a list of T cell receptor beta chains from one sample in a study of shared clonotypes between healthy human individuals. Measured with immunoSEQ multiplex PCR; TCRdb has only the in-frame clones, and not every one. The sample lists a few million clones, roughly 92% occurring once. The source material was naive CD4+ T cells sorted from blood. These receptors all stem from a man between 18 and 29 years old in good health. Both conserved end residues are part of each CDR3. A D gene is named only where the DNA matches it firmly. Size tells how often a clone was seen (once, few, many) or the class of an expanded clone, and some rows leave it out.

>TRBJ2-5|-|-|TRBV5-4
TGTGCCAGCAGCCTGCCGGGACTCCTAATTGAGACCCAGTACTTC
CASSLPGLLIETQYF
>TRBJ1-2|-|-|TRBV7-8
TGTGCCAGCAGCTTAGGTGCAGGGTTAAACTATGGCTACACCTTC
CASSLGAGLNYGYTF
>TRBJ2-2|-|-|TRBV5-1
TGCGCCAGCAGCCCAGACCCGGCCGGGGAGCTGTTTTTT
CASSPDPAGELFF
>TRBJ1-4|-|-|TRBV18
TGTGCCAGCTCACCGGAAACAGGGATTGCTAATGAAAAACTGTTTTTT
CASSPETGIANEKLFF
>TRBJ2-1|-|-|TRBV30
TGTGCCTGGAGTGTCGGGAATAGCGCCAATGAGCAGTTCTTC
CAWSVGNSANEQFF
>TRBJ1-2|few|TRBD1|TRBV6-5
TGTGCCAGCAGCCGACAGGGGGACTTCACCTTC
CASSRQGDFTF
>TRBJ1-1|-|-|TRBV29-1
TGCAGCGTCCGGCTTAGGTTTGGATTGGACACTGAAGCTTTCTTT
CSVRLRFGLDTEAFF
>TRBJ2-7|-|-|TRBV30
TGTGCCTGGAGTGGAAGTGCCTACGAGCAGTACTTC
CAWSGSAYEQYF
>TRBJ1-1|-|-|TRBV18
TGTGCCAGCTCACCTTCAGCCGGATCGAGAGTGGTGTGGGGCCTTGAAGCTTTCTTT
CASSPSAGSRVVWGLEAFF
>TRBJ2-6|once|-|TRBV28
TGTGCCAGCAGGCGCCACCAGGCTGGGGCCAACGTCCTGACTTTC
CASRRHQAGANVLTF
>TRBJ2-3|-|TRBD2|TRBV19
TGTGCCAGTAGCACAGCGGGAGGGCCATCAGATACGCAGTATTTT
CASSTAGGPSDTQYF
>TRBJ1-1|-|-|TRBV19
TGTGCCAGCAATGGGAGGGCGCAGAACACTGAAGCTTTCTTT
CASNGRAQNTEAFF
>TRBJ1-5|-|-|TRBV10-3
TGTGCCATCGGCTCGAGGGAGCCCCAGCATTTT
CAIGSREPQHF
>TRBJ1-2|-|-|TRBV19
TGTGCCAGTACAACGACAGGAGGAACCTATGGCTACACCTTC
CASTTTGGTYGYTF
>TRBJ2-4|-|-|TRBV5-1
TGCGCCAGCAGCGAAGGAGGGATAGCCAAAAACATTCAGTACTTC
CASSEGGIAKNIQYF
>TRBJ1-2|-|TRBD1|TRBV30
TGTGCCTGGCTACAGGGGGCGGGTGGCTACACCTTC
CAWLQGAGGYTF
>TRBJ2-2|-|-|TRBV30
TGTGCCTGGAGTTTCACGACTCTCGCTTTAAACACCGGGGAGCTGTTTTTT
CAWSFTTLALNTGELFF
>TRBJ2-1|-|-|TRBV5-6
TGTGCCAGCAGCCCTTTGGGGGGTAGCTCCTACAATGAGCAGTTCTTC
CASSPLGGSSYNEQFF
>TRBJ2-2|once|-|TRBV28
TGTGCCAGCAGTTCCTCGACTACGGCGGGCACCGGGGAGCTGTTTTTT
CASSSSTTAGTGELFF
>TRBJ2-3|-|TRBD1|TRBV5-1
TGCGCCAGCTTTGCGGGACAGGGTAGCACAGATACGCAGTATTTT
CASFAGQGSTDTQYF
>TRBJ2-3|once|-|TRBV18
TGTGCCAGCTCACCAAGTCAGGGGAGTTCAGATACGCAGTATTTT
CASSPSQGSSDTQYF
>TRBJ1-1|-|-|TRBV9
TGTGCCAGCAGCGTAGCGGGCAGCATGAACACTGAAGCTTTCTTT
CASSVAGSMNTEAFF
>TRBJ1-2|-|-|TRBV6-1
TGTGCCAGCAGTGAAGCGCCCACACTCACTGGGAGGGCGTATGGCTACACCTTC
CASSEAPTLTGRAYGYTF
>TRBJ1-1|once|-|TRBV7-9
TGTGCCAGCAGCTTAGGGCCTCACAACACTGAAGCTTTCTTT
CASSLGPHNTEAFF
>TRBJ2-7|-|TRBD1|TRBV5-1
TGCGCCAGCAGCTTGGCGGGGGACAGGGCCACCGAGCAGTACTTC
CASSLAGDRATEQYF
>TRBJ2-3|-|-|TRBV14
TGTGCCAGCAGCCCGATCGGGACTGGCACAGATACGCAGTATTTT
CASSPIGTGTDTQYF
>TRBJ2-7|-|-|TRBV6-5
TGTGCCAGCAGTTACTCGGAGGTGACCTACGTCGAGCAGTACTTC
CASSYSEVTYVEQYF
>TRBJ2-5|-|TRBD2|TRBV29-1
TGCAGCGTGGGCGGGAGTACCGGGCAGGAGACCCAGTACTTC
CSVGGSTGQETQYF
>TRBJ1-3|-|TRBD1|TRBV6-6
TGTGCCAGCAGTTCGAATACAGGGGGCTCTGGAAACACCATATATTTT
CASSSNTGGSGNTIYF
>TRBJ2-7|-|-|TRBV25-1
TGTGCCAGGGACTTTATCCCTAGCTCCTACGAGCAGTACTTC
CARDFIPSSYEQYF
>TRBJ2-5|-|-|TRBV6-5
TGTGCCAGCAGTTACCAGGGCAAATTGGGGACCCAGTACTTC
CASSYQGKLGTQYF
>TRBJ2-5|-|TRBD2|TRBV29-1
TGCAGCGTTGACAAGTGGGCTAGCGGGGATAAGTACTTC
CSVDKWASGDKYF
>TRBJ2-7|-|TRBD1|TRBV28
TGTGCCAGCAGTTTAGGACAGGGGGCCAACGAGCAGTACTTC
CASSLGQGANEQYF
>TRBJ1-6|-|-|TRBV25-1
TGTGCCAGCAGTGAATCAGGTTCACCCCTCCACTTT
CASSESGSPLHF
>TRBJ2-1|-|-|TRBV7-9
TGTGCCAGCAGCTTAAGGACGGGTTCCTCCTACAATGAGCAGTTCTTC
CASSLRTGSSYNEQFF
>TRBJ2-1|-|-|TRBV7-2
TGTGCCAGCAGCTTAGATAGCTATGAGCAGTTCTTC
CASSLDSYEQFF
>TRBJ2-5|once|TRBD1|TRBV7-3
TGTGCCAGCGCAACAGGGGGCTGGCAAGAGACCCAGTACTTC
CASATGGWQETQYF
>TRBJ2-5|-|-|TRBV2
TGTGCCAGCAGTGAAAGGGGACTTCCACAAGAGACCCAGTACTTC
CASSERGLPQETQYF
>TRBJ1-2|-|TRBD1|TRBV19
TGTGCCAGTAGTCTTCAAACAGGGGGCTTGGGCTATGGCTACACCTTC
CASSLQTGGLGYGYTF
>TRBJ2-1|-|-|TRBV30
TGTGCCTGGAGCTCATCGGGCCGTCCGCATGAGCAGTTCTTC
CAWSSSGRPHEQFF
>TRBJ2-7|-|-|TRBV10-2
TGCGCCAGCGGTACCTGGGACTTCGGGCAGTACTTC
CASGTWDFGQYF
>TRBJ2-1|-|-|TRBV9
TGTGCCAGCAGCGTAGGTCTAGGGTACAATGAGCAGTTCTTC
CASSVGLGYNEQFF
>TRBJ2-3|-|-|TRBV28
TGTGCCAGCAGTACTCCGGCCCAGGGCAAGGATACGCAGTATTTT
CASSTPAQGKDTQYF
>TRBJ2-7|once|TRBD1|TRBV28
TGTGCCAGCAGTTCCCCGGACAGGGCCTTCTACGAGCAGTACTTC
CASSSPDRAFYEQYF
>TRBJ2-7|-|-|TRBV7-6
TGTGCCAGCAGCGCTGGCCGGGGAGAGCAGTACTTC
CASSAGRGEQYF
>TRBJ2-7|-|TRBD2|TRBV14
TGTGCCAGCAGCCATTACCGGACTAGCGGGATCTACGAGCAGTACTTC
CASSHYRTSGIYEQYF
>TRBJ2-5|-|TRBD2|TRBV2
TGTGCCAGCAGTGAAGGGCTAGCGGGCGGAGAGACCCAGTACTTC
CASSEGLAGGETQYF
>TRBJ1-1|-|-|TRBV27
TGTGCCAGCAGTTCCGCTATGAACACTGAAGCTTTCTTT
CASSSAMNTEAFF
>TRBJ2-5|-|-|TRBV4-1
TGCGCCAGCAGCCAACTCGGGACGATCGGCCTCCCAGCGGACCAAGAGACCCAGTACTTC
CASSQLGTIGLPADQETQYF
>TRBJ2-2|-|-|TRBV19
TGTGCCAGTAAACGGACAAACACCGGGGAGCTGTTTTTT
CASKRTNTGELFF
>TRBJ1-2|-|-|TRBV19
TGTGCCAGTTGCGTGACGGCAGGGAGCTACACCTTC
CASCVTAGSYTF
>TRBJ2-3|once|-|TRBV5-1
TGCGCCAGCAGCTTGAGCCCGGGCACCACAGATACGCAGTATTTT
CASSLSPGTTDTQYF
>TRBJ1-5|-|-|TRBV10-3
TGTGCCATCAGTGACTCTTATACGGGTGGGGAGCCCCAGCATTTT
CAISDSYTGGEPQHF